This T cell receptor (beta chain) appears in the sequencing data of a study of human T cells and chemical hapten exposure. The time point denotes: patch test 2, 6 weeks after DPC sensitization. Described treatment: therapeutic diphenylcyclopropenone sensitization with weekly scalp DPC. J was trimmed by 6 bases and V by 3 bases; bases with no gene match: 10. The CDR3 runs to 16 residues. Each CDR3 protein gets one entry after TCRdb re-called the RACE reads with MiXCR. The sample yields roughly 150,000 distinct CDR3 sequences, roughly 12% seen once. This receptor was taken from a woman in her 50s with alopecia areata. Some clones in this sample may be carry-over from other donors' samples. The sequencing used whole blood, collected in connection with sensitization to the hapten diphenylcyclopropenone (DPC). The genes are TRBV12-3 or TRBV12-4 and TRBJ2-1; TRBD2 agrees at 8 bases. CDR3 protein: CASSFRAGAIGNEQFF. CDR3 coding DNA: TGTGCCAGCAGTTTTAGAGCGGGAGCAATAGGCAATGAGCAGTTCTTC.